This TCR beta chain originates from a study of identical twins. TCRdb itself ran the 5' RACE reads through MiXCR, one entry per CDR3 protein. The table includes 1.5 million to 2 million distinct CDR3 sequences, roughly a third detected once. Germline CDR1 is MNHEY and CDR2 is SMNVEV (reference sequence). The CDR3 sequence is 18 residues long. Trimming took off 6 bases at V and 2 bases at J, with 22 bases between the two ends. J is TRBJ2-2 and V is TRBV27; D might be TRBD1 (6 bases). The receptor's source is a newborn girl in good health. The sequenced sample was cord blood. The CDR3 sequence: CASRNHTRGSYNTGELFF. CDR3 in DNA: TGTGCCAGCAGAAACCACACCAGGGGCTCTTACAACACCGGGGAGCTGTTTTTT.